This TCR beta chain was captured by sequencing in a study of regulatory T cells in long-lasting Graves disease. Study overall: Graves' cases, newly diagnosed, had used antithyroid drugs under 3 months. Overall study findings and caveats: Between persistent patients, about 2,800 public clonotypes were shared, exceeding the 900 to 1,000 shared between new patients.

Remarks on this clonotype: The antigen remains undetermined.

The time point denotes: newly diagnosed GD, antithyroid drugs for less than 3 months. From PBMCs, RNA was extracted and then used to make the TCR library. Looked up from germline, CDR1 is SGHDT and CDR2 is YYEEEE. The CDR3 spans 16 residues. Trimming shortened V by 1 base and J by 0 bases, and 13 bases separated the two germline ends. The authors built TCR beta libraries using iRepertoire HTBI primers and Arm-PCR of CDR3 regions. Original processing notes: Across the samples, identification revealed 50 to 80 TRBV and roughly 13 TRBJ segments. TCRdb recomputed calls from the multiplex PCR reads with MiXCR, one row per CDR3 protein. The V and J calls and clone size come from TCRdb's table, not from the authors' own analysis. The repertoire holds about 400,000 distinct CDR3 sequences, around 15% seen once, with 20% to 25% in the top ten.

This material consisted of peripheral blood mononuclear cells (PBMCs), taken at new diagnosis, from a patient treated with antithyroid drugs. This sequence originates from a female donor with Graves disease. The V gene is TRBV5-6, the J gene TRBJ1-2; the D gene is possibly TRBD1 (5 bases). In nucleotides, the CDR3 is TGTGCCAGCAGCTTGCCGGGGGTTCCAGCTAACTATGGCTACACCTTC. Residues: CASSLPGVPANYGYTF.